What follows are 22 T cell receptor beta chains derived from one specimen sequenced in a study of shared clonotypes between healthy human individuals. CD8 cells regarded as naive lacked CD45RO, were positively chosen for CCR7, and omitted terminally differentiated effector memory CD45RA+ cells. Sequencing used immunoSEQ multiplex PCR; TCRdb keeps in-frame clones, though not all of them. The data contain roughly 1,800,000 clones, over 85% of them singletons. Input material: naive CD8+ T cells sorted from blood. The receptors derive from a man aged 18 to 30 in good health.

The chain has TRBV15 and TRBJ2-2; tentative D call: TRBD1 (8 bases). The CDR3 is 17 residues long. CDR1 is LNHNV and CDR2 is YYDKDF in the germline V gene (reference sequence). V dropped 4 bases and J dropped 2 bases, with 17 bases sitting between them. In DNA form, the CDR3 reads TGTGCCACCAGCACAGGGGAGGGACAGGTTAACACCGGGGAGCTGTTTTTT. It encodes CATSTGEGQVNTGELFF.

The chain uses TRBV6-5 and TRBJ1-4; the match to TRBD1 covers 8 bases. The CDR3 is 14 residues long. Trimming at V came to 5 bases and at J to 3 bases, leaving 2 bases not matched to a gene. Germline CDR1 reads MNHEY; CDR2 reads SVGAGI. The CDR3 loop is CASSRDRPNEKLFF. The CDR3 DNA is TGTGCCAGCAGTAGGGACAGGCCTAATGAAAAACTGTTTTTT.

V is TRBV28 and J is TRBJ2-7; 12 nucleotides line up with TRBD2. The CDR3 is made up of 16 amino acids. V was clipped by 6 bases and J by 0 bases; unmatched bases: 6. Looked up from germline, CDR1 is MDHEN and CDR2 is SYDVKM. Here the CDR3 DNA reads TGTGCCAGCAGCCGGACTAGCGGGGCCCGCTCCTACGAGCAGTACTTC. Translated, it gives CASSRTSGARSYEQYF. Together with reference TRBV28 and TRBJ2-7, the CDR3 gives the full variable domain: DVKVTQSSRYLVKRTGEKVFLECVQDMDHENMFWYRQDPGLGLRLIYFSYDVKMKEKGDIPEGYSVSREKKERFSLILESASTNQTSMYLCASSRTSGARSYEQYFGPGTRLTVT.

The genes are TRBV28 and TRBJ2-7; D may be TRBD2 (5 bases). Trimming pared 6 bases from V and 0 bases from J, leaving 9 bases between. Germline V lookup: CDR1 MDHEN, CDR2 SYDVKM. CDR3 size: 13 residues. The CDR3 here is CASRSGNSYEQYF. Written as DNA, the CDR3 is TGTGCCAGCAGATCCGGGAACTCCTACGAGCAGTACTTC.

The gene calls are TRBV4-1 and TRBJ1-2; no firm D call. The CDR3 spans 15 residues. The germline V and J ends were trimmed by 1 base and 1 base, with 10 bases remaining between them. In germline, CDR1 is MGHRA, CDR2 YSYEKL. Here the CDR3 DNA reads TGCGCCAGCAGCCAAGTGGGCACGGGTAACTATGGCTACACCTTC. It codes for CASSQVGTGNYGYTF.

The chain recombines TRBV28 with TRBJ2-6, with D perhaps assigned TRBD1 or TRBD2 (5 bases each). The CDR3 spans 17 residues. CDR1 and CDR2 (germline): MDHEN, SYDVKM. Trimming took 5 bases from V and 0 from J, leaving 14 bases between them. The CDR3 nucleotides read TGTGCCAGCAGTCAGGGACGGAAACGCTCTGGGGCCAACGTCCTGACTTTC. Amino acids: CASSQGRKRSGANVLTF.

The J gene is TRBJ2-1, the V gene TRBV28, with 8 bases identical to TRBD1. V shed 7 bases and J 10 bases; nucleotides not matched to a gene: 6. The CDR3 contains 12 residues. Looked up from germline, CDR1 is MDHEN and CDR2 is SYDVKM. CDR3 in DNA: TGTGCCAGCAACCCAGGGGGCTTAGAGCAGTTCTTC. Amino acids: CASNPGGLEQFF.

This clone appeared a single time. The V gene is TRBV4-3, the J gene TRBJ2-1; D is uncertain. Trimming took 1 base from V and 10 from J, leaving 11 bases between them. The CDR3 spans 13 residues. Germline V CDR1 and CDR2: LGHNA, YSLEER. The CDR3 sequence is CASSQVHGTEQFF. CDR3 DNA sequence: TGCGCCAGCAGCCAAGTACACGGAACCGAGCAGTTCTTC.

This chain joins TRBV12-2 and TRBJ2-2; the table names TRBD2, a call not compared with the DNA. TRBV12-2 is a documented pseudogene. This CDR3 has 19 amino acids. Here the CDR3 DNA reads TGTGCAAGTCGCTTAGCCGGGACTAGCGGATCATGGAACACCGGGGAGCTGTTTTTT. This codes for CASRLAGTSGSWNTGELFF.

On this clone: Different DNA sequences within this sample yield the same CDR3. The CDR3 bases are TGCGCCAGCAGCCAGACAGGGGATAGCAATCAGCCCCAGCATTTT. Translation: CASSQTGDSNQPQHF. The gene calls are TRBV4-1 and TRBJ1-5, with 8 bases aligning to TRBD1. This CDR3 has 15 amino acids. Germline CDR1 reads MGHRA; CDR2 reads YSYEKL. The V gene end was trimmed by 3 bases and the J gene end by 0 bases; junction bases not matched to a gene: 1.

The chain uses TRBV7-9 and TRBJ1-2, with D perhaps TRBD1 (6 bases). V shed 5 bases and J shed 5 bases, with 15 bases lying between them. Germline V gene data show CDR1 as SEHNR and CDR2 as FQNEAQ (reference sequence). CDR3 size: 14 residues. The CDR3 DNA reads as TGTGCCAGCAGCCCAGTGACAGGTTTTTATGGCTACACCTTC. Translated, it gives CASSPVTGFYGYTF.

The rearrangement joins TRBV11-2 to TRBJ2-7; a possible D gene is TRBD2 (6 bases). Germline-derived CDR1 and CDR2 are SGHAT and FQNNGV. Trimming cost V 3 bases and J 5 bases, with 11 bases left between them. CDR3 length equals 13 residues. The CDR3 DNA sequence: TGTGCCAGCAGCTTTCGGGGGATCCACGAGCAGTACTTC. Translation: CASSFRGIHEQYF.

The chain recombines TRBV5-6 with TRBJ1-2; D is uncertain. The CDR3 totals 16 residues. Germline lookup yields CDR1 SGHDT and CDR2 YYEEEE. Trimming removed 1 base at V and 4 bases at J, with 17 bases between. The chain's CDR3 is CASSLRRYLGGYGYTF. Written as DNA, the CDR3 is TGTGCCAGCAGCTTGCGTCGGTACCTTGGAGGCTATGGCTACACCTTC.

The CDR3 loop reads CASSKLSGDVNNEQFF. CDR3 DNA: TGTGCCAGCAGCAAACTGTCGGGGGATGTGAACAATGAGCAGTTCTTC. The V and J genes are TRBV7-9 and TRBJ2-1, with D perhaps TRBD2 (6 bases). The CDR3 runs 16 residues. In germline, CDR1 is SEHNR, CDR2 FQNEAQ (reference sequence). V dropped 5 bases and J dropped 5 bases, with 19 bases sitting between them. Complete variable domain (other parts from reference TRBV7-9 and TRBJ2-1): DTGVSQNPRHKITKRGQNVTFRCDPISEHNRLYWYRQTLGQGPEFLTYFQNEAQLEKSRLLSDRFSAERPKGSFSTLEIQRTEQGDSAMYLCASSKLSGDVNNEQFFGPGTRLTVL.

This clone was counted between two and nine times. V gene TRBV4-1 combines with J gene TRBJ1-5, with D possibly matching TRBD1 (5 bases). This CDR3 has 15 amino acids. Per the germline V gene, CDR1 is MGHRA and CDR2 is YSYEKL. V lost 3 bases to trimming and J lost 6 bases, with 15 bases between them. This chain's CDR3 is CASSQGQGVGQPQHF. As DNA, the CDR3 is TGCGCCAGCAGCCAGGGGCAGGGAGTGGGTCAGCCCCAGCATTTT.

This chain uses TRBV7-9 with TRBJ1-2; the match to TRBD1 covers 10 bases. The CDR3 extends over 13 amino acids. Looked up from germline, CDR1 is SEHNR and CDR2 is FQNEAQ (reference sequence). Losses at the gene ends were 5 bases for V and 4 bases for J; bases not matched to a gene: 1. CDR3 coding DNA: TGTGCCAGCAGCGGACAGGGGGGCTATGGCTACACCTTC. This encodes CASSGQGGYGYTF.

The chain is built from TRBV6-5 and TRBJ1-2; D uncertain. V lost 6 bases and J 3 bases, leaving 14 bases between the germline ends. The CDR3 sequence is 14 residues long. CDR1 is MNHEY and CDR2 is SVGAGI in the germline V gene. CDR3 DNA sequence: TGTGCCAGCAGCCCTCGTGGGATGTACTATGGCTACACCTTC. Translated: CASSPRGMYYGYTF.

The count of this clone is one. The chain links TRBV2 to TRBJ2-2; 7 positions agree with TRBD1. Germline CDR1 is SNHLY and CDR2 is FYNNEI. V lost 6 bases to trimming and J lost 3 bases; unmatched junction nucleotides: 10. The CDR3 runs to 16 residues. CDR3 protein: CASRLTNTGDTGELFF. The CDR3 DNA reads TGTGCCAGCAGGCTAACTAACACAGGGGACACCGGGGAGCTGTTTTTT.

The sample holds one count of this clone. The chain joins TRBV6-1 to TRBJ2-3, with 8 positions matching TRBD2. CDR1 is MNHNS, CDR2 SASEGT, per germline. This CDR3 region has 15 residues. V shed 7 bases and J 1 base; nucleotides not matched to a gene: 7. Written as DNA, the CDR3 is TGTGCCAGCAACCCTCCAGCGGGAGGCACAGATACGCAGTATTTT. Its protein is CASNPPAGGTDTQYF.

The V call is TRBV7-9, the J call TRBJ2-2; TRBD1 is a possible D gene (5 bases). The ends were cut back, 5 bases at V and 4 bases at J, with 11 bases in the middle. CDR3 length equals 14 residues. CDR1 SEHNR and CDR2 FQNEAQ come from the germline V gene (reference sequence). In DNA, the CDR3 is TGTGCCAGCAGCCAAGGGGTGGGCACCGGGGAGCTGTTTTTT. Translated, it gives CASSQGVGTGELFF.

To note about this clone: One end of the junction is discordant with germline, which a read error may explain. The chain combines TRBV7-7 with TRBJ2-1, with TRBD2 matching over 7 bases. The CDR3 has 18 residues. Germline-derived CDR1 and CDR2 are SSHAT and FNYEAQ (reference sequence). CDR3 protein: CASSPSSTSPTFYNEQFF. The CDR3 nucleotides are TGTGCTAGCAGCCCGTCTTCGACTAGCCCCACCTTCTACAATGAGCAGTTCTTC.

This chain connects TRBV6-6 to TRBJ1-2, with D possibly matching TRBD1 (6 bases). This CDR3 region has 16 residues. Germline-derived CDR1 and CDR2 are MNHNY and SVGAGI (reference sequence). V lost 6 bases and J lost 4, with 21 bases in between. CDR3 region: CASSHRIRGEGYGYTF. The CDR3 DNA sequence: TGTGCCAGCAGCCACAGAATTAGGGGGGAAGGCTATGGCTACACCTTC.